Given below is one TCR beta chain in context. Its antigen is not identified. Assay used: immunoSEQ multiplex PCR; TCRdb lists only in-frame clones, some missing. The sample contains 30,000 to 45,000 clones, 87% of which appear only once. These data are taken from a study of OX40 agonist ivuxolimab in advanced cancers. Whole-study context: Age averaged 60 years (range about 20 to 79), and roughly 80% were male.

The study, taken as a whole, reports: Expanded peripheral T-cell antigen specificity went undetermined.

The clonotype comes from an adult with an advanced solid tumor such as melanoma, head and neck, liver or kidney cancer. The material was CD4+ or CD8+ T cells sorted from blood, obtained in a trial of the OX40 agonist ivuxolimab.

This chain's CDR3 is CASSRTGTQETQYF. The CDR3 DNA reads as TGTGCCAGCAGTCGGACAGGAACCCAAGAGACCCAGTACTTC. The V call is TRBV6-1, the J call TRBJ2-5; 7 bases match TRBD1. Germline-derived CDR1 and CDR2 are MNHNS and SASEGT. J lost 1 base, V lost 5 bases, and 4 bases had no gene match. The CDR3 spans 14 residues.